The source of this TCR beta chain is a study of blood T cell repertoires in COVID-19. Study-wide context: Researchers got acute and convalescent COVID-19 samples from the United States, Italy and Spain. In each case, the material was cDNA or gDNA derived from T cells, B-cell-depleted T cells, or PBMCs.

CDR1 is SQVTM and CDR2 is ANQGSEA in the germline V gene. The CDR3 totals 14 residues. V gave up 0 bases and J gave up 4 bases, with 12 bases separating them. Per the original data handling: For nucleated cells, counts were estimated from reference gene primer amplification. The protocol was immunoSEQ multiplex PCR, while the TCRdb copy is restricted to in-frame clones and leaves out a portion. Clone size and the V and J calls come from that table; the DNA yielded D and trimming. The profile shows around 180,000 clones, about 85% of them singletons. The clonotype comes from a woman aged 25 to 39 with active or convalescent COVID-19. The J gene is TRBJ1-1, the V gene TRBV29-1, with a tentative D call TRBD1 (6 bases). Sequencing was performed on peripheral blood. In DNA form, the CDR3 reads TGCAGCGTTGAAGATCGAGGGGGGGTCACTGAAGCTTTCTTT. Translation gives CSVEDRGGVTEAFF. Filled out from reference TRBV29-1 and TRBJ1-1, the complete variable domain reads SAVISQKPSRDICQRGTSLTIQCQVDSQVTMMFWYRQQPGQSLTLIATANQGSEATYESGFVIDKFPISRPNLTFSTLTVSNMSPEDSSIYLCSVEDRGGVTEAFFGQGTRLTVV.